The T cell receptor beta chain under discussion was sequenced for a study of T cell changes during pregnancy in multiple sclerosis. Measured with immunoSEQ multiplex PCR; TCRdb has only the in-frame clones, and not every one. The sample shows some 60,000 clones, 90% of them seen only once. The germline gives CDR1 MDHEN, CDR2 SYDVKM. Trimming cost V 3 bases and J 3 bases; bases outside gene matches: 4. There are 14 residues in the CDR3. The specimen was peripheral blood, collected in the first trimester of pregnancy. The chain uses TRBV28 and TRBJ1-1; 7 nucleotides line up with TRBD1. This clonotype was sampled from a female donor in good health, enrolled as a control in a pregnancy study. CDR3 amino acids: CASSLGQPYTEAFF. CDR3 DNA: TGTGCCAGCAGTTTGGGACAGCCTTACACTGAAGCTTTCTTT. Full variable domain (rest looked up from reference TRBV28 and TRBJ1-1): DVKVTQSSRYLVKRTGEKVFLECVQDMDHENMFWYRQDPGLGLRLIYFSYDVKMKEKGDIPEGYSVSREKKERFSLILESASTNQTSMYLCASSLGQPYTEAFFGQGTRLTVV.